The present entry profiles one T cell receptor beta chain with its context. Its cognate antigen has yet to be identified. Base-call qualities are not available, and no considerably larger clone is one nucleotide away. This specimen comes from a study of cytomegalovirus exposure and HLA in healthy donors (dated by TCRdb to about 2017). Turning to the overall study: An earlier analysis of more than 550 of the donors reported 250 to 300 Gb of sequence data and some 110 million unique TCR beta sequences obtained from about 179 million T cells. Of the roughly 400 genotyped donors, 80% to 90% were placed in the genetic ancestry cluster associated with self-reported Caucasian donors. Typing coverage varied by locus: roughly 620-640 donors for A, B, C, DRB1 and DQB1; roughly 500 for DQA1; more than 600 for DPA1; more than 450 for DPB1. The T cell repertoires of around 730 subjects were profiled by immunosequencing and related to cytomegalovirus serostatus. In a later genetic analysis, genome-wide SNP genotypes for about 65% of the 666 donors were used, and that subset was treated as a discovery cohort. HLA typing included class I and class II loci at four-digit resolution. Among 398 genotyped donors of the cohort, an average of around 240,000 unique TCR beta nucleotide sequences were sequenced per donor, roughly 18% of them non-productive. In the later analysis, no new phenotypic data were used to find candidate immune exposures; instead, reliance was placed on TCR beta sequences and their occurrence across donors. A handful of DR-DQ haplotypes were handled as single units for association and clustering because linkage in the cohort was strong. The aim of the study was to test whether cataloging public T cell receptors could identify signatures of past pathogen exposure. Donor age, sex, ethnicity and CMV serostatus were compiled alongside the repertoire data. All discovery cohort repertoires had been generated using a single sequencing platform. A later analysis re-analyzed previously published TCR beta repertoires from 550 to 700 donors and added high-resolution HLA genotyping to study TCR occurrence patterns. Besides the first cohort of around 700 subjects, a separate validation cohort made up of 120 different subjects was used. Around 320 gigabases of sequencing data and 70 million to 85 million unique TCR sequences were included in an early release covering 550 to 650 HLA-typed donors. An earlier analysis of nearly 600 of the donors applied high-throughput TCR beta sequencing to assess whether each TCR beta V gene segment acted as functional or pseudogenic. The study combined high-throughput TCR immunosequencing, statistical association of individual TCRs with disease status, and machine learning to predict cytomegalovirus infection status. On the study overall, not on this receptor specifically: A further reported finding was that TCR beta sequences accurately predicted the HLA-A and HLA-B alleles for most subjects in the first cohort. The 87-base-pair reads could not distinguish some IMGT-functional V segments, including TRBV6-2 and TRBV6-3, so those segments were excluded. A later analysis found that HLA-associated TCR beta chains were more clonally expanded and had lower generation probabilities than equally common non-associated chains. Three of the identified cytomegalovirus-associated TCR beta chains were confirmed in vitro to be specific for cytomegalovirus antigens. An earlier analysis of approximately 500 of the donors showed that most TCR beta V segments appeared in productive rearrangements either about 90% or about 30% of the time, which broadly matched IMGT annotations. CMV serostatus was the only immune exposure information available for the cohort. An association between a missense DCLRE1C variant and V-gene and J-gene trimming of TCR beta chains was found in a later genetic analysis and replicated in an independent cohort. This cohort had only TCR beta chains sequenced, and the lack of alpha or paired-chain data limited which features could be detected. Correlated functional status among segregating V segments might be attributable to linkage disequilibrium, but an unknown experimental factor could not be ruled out. The earlier analysis of about 600 of the donors excluded roughly 17 rarely observed V segments, including chromosome 9 orphons, because counts were too low. The study listed 150 to 200 TCR beta chains as associated with cytomegalovirus. HLA typing was unavailable for some donors at each locus, so association tests used only the typed subset. In both the original and validation cohorts, the classifier was reported to diagnose cytomegalovirus status with high specificity and sensitivity. Sequencing depth was assumed to be roughly uniform across donors in the presence/absence analyses, though that assumption may not hold. According to a later analysis, TCR association rates differed among HLA loci, with DRB1 alleles showing the most associated TCRs and HLA-C alleles showing the fewest. A later genetic analysis reported fewer N-insertions in productive TCRs among donors in an Asian-associated ancestry cluster than the roughly 620-donor mean. When HLA alleles, especially DR and DQ, strongly co-occurred, attributing TCR associations to individual alleles was difficult. A later analysis associated 15,000 to 20,000 TCR beta sequences with specific HLA alleles at a false discovery rate of 0.05. Most CMV-associated TCR beta chains appeared to be HLA-restricted in a later analysis, and the HLA associations seemed to be driven largely by CMV exposure. According to a later analysis, parvovirus B19, influenza, CMV and Epstein-Barr virus appeared linked to several top co-occurrence clusters. Most TCR sequences were seen in very few donors, while some public TCRs were found in many individuals. A cluster of highly shared sequence variants was judged likely to be a technical artifact of the sequencing pipeline. The authors suggested that the approach could potentially be extended to other disease states and immunological phenotypes.

V is reduced by 0 bases and J by 5 bases, leaving a spacing of 10 bases between them. The germline V gene specifies LGHNA as CDR1 and YSLEER as CDR2. The CDR3 has 14 amino acids, counting the end cysteine and phenylalanine. Left in the record is the CDR3 DNA by itself, 42 bases read in frame from the first base. The cohort was made up of 500 to 800 healthy bone marrow donors. At the time of sampling, every cohort member was nominally healthy, though immune exposures that went unrecorded were likely present. The donor tested CMV seropositive, placing the donor among the roughly 300 seropositive members of the cohort. A peripheral blood sample was collected from each donor, and TCR beta sequencing was performed on peripheral blood mononuclear cells. Genomic DNA was extracted from the blood cell samples with the Qiagen DNeasy Blood Extraction Kit. The method behind the library was the immunoSEQ multiplex PCR assay. The multiplex PCR relied on a mix of 60 forward primers for TCR Vbeta segments and 13 reverse primers for TCR Jbeta segments. The CDR3 region of rearranged TCR beta genes was amplified from genomic DNA by a multiplex PCR assay. The Illumina HiSeq System was used to sequence the amplified TCR beta libraries as 87-base-pair reads. In the paper's pipeline: Across the 600 to 700 repertoires, a later analysis counted about 81 million unique TCR beta chains, approximately 12 million of which were shared by at least two donors. To remove PCR and sequencing errors, raw reads were error-corrected and collapsed into unique sequences using a nearest-neighbor algorithm that merged closely related sequences. Alignment of CDR3 sequences to IMGT reference sequences was used to assign V, D and J gene segments. For a sequence to be retained, at least a six-nucleotide match to both a V gene segment and a J gene segment was required. Rearrangements were classified as productive when the CDR3 lacked stop codons and remained in frame with V and J, and all other rearrangements were classified as non-productive. Following IMGT convention, CDR3 was defined as the stretch from the second conserved V-encoded cysteine to the conserved J-encoded phenylalanine. The earlier analysis of about 620 of the donors excluded sequences that lacked an unambiguous match to a single V gene segment. In an earlier analysis of several hundred of the donors, V segments were called functional above 56.7% productive rearrangements and were called segregating when the between-donor standard deviation exceeded 5%. A statistical classification framework was developed to diagnose cytomegalovirus status using the catalog of TCR beta chain sequences. In a later analysis, V and J genes were assigned by comparing TCR nucleotide sequences against IMGT/GENE-DB human TR gene sequences. A later analysis assigned CDR3 sequences and most-parsimonious VDJ recombination scenarios with the TCRdist pipeline. In a later analysis, each TCR beta chain was defined by its CDR3 amino acid sequence together with its V-gene family, and reads lacking a unique V-gene family were excluded. A later analysis removed 600 or so highly shared, low-generation-probability nucleotide sequences to deal with suspected cross-contamination and a sequencing artifact. In a later analysis, a clonal expansion index was calculated for each public chain from normalized within-repertoire ranks of inferred template counts. In a later analysis, generation probabilities were computed using a VDJ recombination model fitted to out-of-frame rearrangements, and the results were checked against IGoR. Hypergeometric tests were used in a later analysis to score TCR-TCR, TCR-HLA and TCR-CMV co-occurrence, with a repertoire-size bias correction applied to the TCR pairs. A later analysis estimated false discovery rates by permuting HLA or CMV assignments 20 times. In a later analysis, co-occurring TCRs were grouped using DBSCAN, and TCRdist sequence similarity was added for clustering within HLA-allele-positive subsets. Repertoires with fewer than 30,000 or more than 120,000 public chains, plus five repertoires with anomalous nucleotide sharing, were excluded from co-occurrence clustering. TCRdb stores this immuneACCESS table with in-frame sequences only. Part of the clones is absent; in the studies checked, under half of the shortfall reflects unresolved V genes, and no reason is known for the rest. V and J calls and clone size follow that table, whereas D and trimming were derived from the DNA. The sample yields almost 200,000 clones; roughly 77% were counted once. Roughly 0.4% of the sample rests with the top ten.

The V gene is TRBV4-3 and the J gene is TRBJ1-1, with no confident D gene call. Sample: PBMCs. This receptor was obtained from a male donor in good health and CMV-seropositive. The CDR3 reads CASSQETRGTEAFF. The DNA is TGCGCCAGCAGCCAAGAGACCCGGGGAACTGAAGCTTTCTTT.